Listed below are T cell receptor beta chains from one sample, sequenced in a study of cytomegalovirus exposure and HLA in healthy donors. The method was immunoSEQ multiplex PCR; TCRdb's version includes in-frame clones alone and lacks a portion of them. The table has roughly 200,000 clones, roughly 86% seen once; the top ten hold 6.5% to 7.5%. Sequencing input: PBMCs. All receptors come from a man aged 30 to 45 in good health and CMV-seropositive. CDR3s include the opening cysteine and the closing phenylalanine or tryptophan. A D gene is named only where the DNA matches it firmly. Not every row has a clone size; where given, it reads once, few, many or a size class.

D	V	size	length	J	CDR3	DNA
NA	TRBV7-9	NA	12	TRBJ1-2	CASSPDDPSYTF	TGTGCCAGCAGCCCCGATGACCCTTCCTACACCTTC
NA	TRBV2	once	14	TRBJ2-3	CASSPLLDTDTQYF	TGTGCCAGCAGTCCCTTACTGGATACTGATACGCAGTATTTT
TRBD1	TRBV30	NA	12	TRBJ2-5	CAWSPGGKTQYF	TGTGCCTGGAGCCCAGGGGGCAAGACCCAGTACTTC
NA	TRBV27	NA	17	TRBJ1-6	CASSSWGGMGPNSPLHF	TGTGCCAGCAGTTCTTGGGGGGGGATGGGGCCTAATTCACCCCTCCACTTT
NA	TRBV28	NA	15	TRBJ1-1	CASPASQGRNTEAFF	TGTGCCAGCCCCGCCTCCCAGGGCCGGAACACTGAAGCTTTCTTT
NA	TRBV6-4	NA	15	TRBJ2-3	CASSSVVAGTDTQYF	TGTGCCAGCAGTTCAGTGGTAGCTGGCACAGATACGCAGTATTTT
NA	TRBV27	few	13	TRBJ1-6	CASSYGGDSPLHF	TGTGCCAGCAGTTATGGGGGAGATTCACCCCTCCACTTT
TRBD2	TRBV5-1	NA	17	TRBJ2-3	CASSLFAGGGSTDTQYF	TGCGCCAGCAGCTTGTTCGCGGGAGGAGGTAGCACAGATACGCAGTATTTT
NA	TRBV12-5	NA	13	TRBJ1-2	CASGLVEVYGYTF	TGTGCTAGTGGTTTGGTTGAGGTATATGGCTACACCTTC
NA	TRBV4-1	NA	13	TRBJ2-3	CASSPSPGDTQYF	TGCGCCAGCAGTCCTTCCCCCGGAGATACGCAGTATTTT
NA	TRBV7-2	NA	14	TRBJ1-4	CASSPDRPNEKLFF	TGTGCCAGCAGCCCAGACAGGCCTAATGAAAAACTGTTTTTT
NA	TRBV6-1	NA	15	TRBJ1-4	CASSGGRGPREKLFF	TGTGCCAGCAGTGGGGGTCGGGGCCCTCGAGAAAAACTGTTTTTT
NA	TRBV4-1	NA	14	TRBJ2-2	CASSQDDGSGELFF	TGCGCCAGCAGCCAAGACGATGGATCCGGGGAGCTGTTTTTT
NA	TRBV4-1	NA	16	TRBJ1-1	CASSQDDRTANTEAFF	TGCGCCAGCAGCCAAGATGACAGGACAGCGAACACTGAAGCTTTCTTT
NA	TRBV21-1	NA	15	TRBJ1-5	CASSKLRRDDRPQHF	TGTGCCAGCAGCAAACTCAGACGGGACGATCGGCCCCAGCATTTT
NA	TRBV4-3	once	15	TRBJ2-3	CASSQDRGRTDTQYF	TGCGCCAGCAGCCAAGACAGGGGCCGGACAGATACGCAGTATTTT
TRBD1	TRBV6-5	NA	14	TRBJ2-1	CASSYGDRVYEQFF	TGTGCCAGCAGTTATGGGGACAGGGTGTATGAGCAGTTCTTC
NA	TRBV2	NA	13	TRBJ1-6	CASNRDPNSPLHF	TGTGCCAGCAACAGGGACCCTAATTCACCCCTCCACTTT
NA	TRBV5-1	NA	14	TRBJ2-5	CASNTKLGQETQYF	TGCGCCAGCAACACCAAGCTTGGTCAAGAGACCCAGTACTTC
NA	TRBV27	NA	13	TRBJ1-5	CASRGGGNQPQHF	TGTGCCAGCAGAGGCGGAGGCAATCAGCCCCAGCATTTT
NA	TRBV4-1	NA	13	TRBJ2-7	CASSPPRNSEQYF	TGCGCCAGCAGCCCCCCCCGAAATTCCGAGCAGTACTTC
NA	TRBV5-4	NA	15	TRBJ2-2	CASSLDQVGTGELFF	TGTGCCAGCAGCTTGGATCAGGTCGGGACCGGGGAGCTGTTTTTT
TRBD1	TRBV6-1	once	14	TRBJ1-4	CASSDRGLDEKLFF	TGTGCCAGCAGTGACAGGGGGCTAGATGAAAAACTGTTTTTT
TRBD2	TRBV29-1	once	14	TRBJ2-2	CSVGGGGRSGELFF	TGCAGCGTTGGGGGCGGGGGGCGCTCCGGGGAGCTGTTTTTT
NA	TRBV7-3	NA	16	TRBJ2-3	CASSLFGGRDTDTQYF	TGTGCCAGCAGCTTATTCGGGGGGCGGGACACAGATACGCAGTATTTT
NA	TRBV5-1	NA	14	TRBJ2-7	CASSKEDGLYEQYF	TGCGCCAGCAGCAAAGAGGACGGCCTCTACGAGCAGTACTTC
NA	TRBV6-5	few	12	TRBJ2-7	CASAEEGYEQYF	TGTGCCAGCGCAGAGGAGGGTTACGAGCAGTACTTC
TRBD1	TRBV6-5	NA	15	TRBJ2-1	CASRTLGTGGNEQFF	TGTGCCAGCAGGACCCTTGGGACAGGGGGCAATGAGCAGTTCTTC
NA	TRBV7-6	NA	13	TRBJ1-1	CASSLRRGGEAFF	TGTGCCAGCAGCTTACGCAGGGGAGGTGAAGCTTTCTTT
TRBD2	TRBV28	NA	15	TRBJ2-7	CASSLRGSTSYEQYF	TGTGCCAGCAGTTTACGCGGGAGTACTAGCTACGAGCAGTACTTC
NA	TRBV6-5	NA	10	TRBJ2-1	CASGRDREFF	TGTGCCAGCGGGAGGGACAGAGAGTTCTTC
TRBD1	TRBV9	NA	15	TRBJ2-7	CASSVYGTGMNEQYF	TGTGCCAGCAGCGTATATGGGACAGGGATGAACGAGCAGTACTTC
TRBD1	TRBV6-1	NA	14	TRBJ1-5	CASSPTGPNQPQHF	TGTGCCAGCAGTCCGACAGGGCCCAATCAGCCCCAGCATTTT
NA	TRBV11-2	NA	14	TRBJ2-7	CASSLGGGLGEQYF	TGTGCCAGCAGCTTAGGAGGGGGGCTCGGCGAGCAGTACTTC
NA	TRBV30	NA	15	TRBJ1-1	CAWSVPRQANTEAFF	TGTGCCTGGAGTGTACCTCGACAGGCAAACACTGAAGCTTTCTTT
TRBD1	TRBV9	NA	14	TRBJ2-3	CASSETGVPDTQYF	TGTGCCAGCAGCGAAACAGGGGTCCCAGATACGCAGTATTTT
TRBD2	TRBV28	NA	15	TRBJ2-7	CASSSVGGSSYEQYF	TGTGCCAGCAGTTCCGTTGGCGGGAGTTCCTACGAGCAGTACTTC
TRBD2	TRBV11-2	NA	17	TRBJ2-3	CASSLALGGGSTDTQYF	TGTGCCAGCAGCTTAGCTCTCGGCGGGGGGAGCACAGATACGCAGTATTTT
TRBD2	TRBV18	NA	14	TRBJ2-1	CASSELAGFHEQFF	TGTGCCAGCTCCGAACTAGCGGGGTTTCATGAGCAGTTCTTC
NA	TRBV5-1	NA	14	TRBJ2-1	CASSLGDGVNEQFF	TGCGCCAGCAGCTTAGGGGACGGGGTCAATGAGCAGTTCTTC
TRBD2	TRBV7-9	once	17	TRBJ2-5	CASSPGLAGPDEETQYF	TGTGCCAGCAGCCCAGGACTAGCGGGACCCGACGAAGAGACCCAGTACTTC
NA	TRBV28	NA	13	TRBJ2-5	CASSFLGEETQYF	TGTGCCAGCAGTTTCCTAGGGGAAGAGACCCAGTACTTC
NA	TRBV25-1	NA	14	TRBJ2-7	CASERTGLADEQYF	TGTGCCAGCGAAAGAACAGGGCTTGCGGACGAGCAGTACTTC
NA	TRBV19	few	16	TRBJ2-7	CASSIAVTVSSYEQYF	TGTGCCAGTAGTATAGCGGTCACGGTCAGCTCCTACGAGCAGTACTTC
NA	TRBV7-9	few	14	TRBJ1-6	CASTRDPDNSPLHF	TGTGCCAGCACCCGGGACCCCGATAATTCACCCCTCCACTTT
NA	TRBV9	NA	11	TRBJ2-3	CASSDTDTQYF	TGTGCCAGCAGTGACACAGATACGCAGTATTTT
NA	TRBV5-1	NA	14	TRBJ1-1	CASSIGGVNTEAFF	TGCGCCAGCAGCATTGGCGGGGTGAACACTGAAGCTTTCTTT
TRBD1	TRBV27	NA	15	TRBJ1-2	CASSLLQTGGYGYTF	TGTGCCAGCAGTTTACTCCAGACAGGGGGCTATGGCTACACCTTC
NA	TRBV5-1	NA	13	TRBJ1-3	CASSRGSSDTIYF	TGCGCCAGCAGTCGGGGGTCTTCGGACACCATATATTTT
NA	TRBV28	NA	12	TRBJ2-7	CASRSPSGEQYF	TGTGCCAGCAGGTCTCCATCGGGGGAGCAGTACTTC
TRBD2	TRBV7-3	once	15	TRBJ2-1	CASSPHSGGLNEQFF	TGTGCCAGCAGCCCCCATAGCGGGGGGCTCAATGAGCAGTTCTTC
TRBD1	TRBV11-2	NA	15	TRBJ2-7	CASSLEAGTAYEQYF	TGTGCCAGCAGCTTAGAAGCCGGGACAGCATACGAGCAGTACTTC
TRBD1	TRBV6-6	once	14	TRBJ2-7	CASRDRGGSYEQYF	TGTGCCAGCAGAGACAGGGGCGGCTCCTACGAGCAGTACTTC